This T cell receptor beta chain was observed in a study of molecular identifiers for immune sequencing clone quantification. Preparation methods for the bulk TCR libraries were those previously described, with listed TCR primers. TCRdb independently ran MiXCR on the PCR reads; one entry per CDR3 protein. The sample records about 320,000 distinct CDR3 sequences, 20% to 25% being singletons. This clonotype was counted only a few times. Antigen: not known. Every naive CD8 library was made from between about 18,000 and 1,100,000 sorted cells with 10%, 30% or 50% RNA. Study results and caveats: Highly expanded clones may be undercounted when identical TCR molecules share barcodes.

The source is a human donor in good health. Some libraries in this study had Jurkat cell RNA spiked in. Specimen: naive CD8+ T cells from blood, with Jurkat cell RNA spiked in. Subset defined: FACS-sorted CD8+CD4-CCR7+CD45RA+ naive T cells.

The CDR3 DNA is TGCGCCAGCAGCCAGATGGGACGTGAGACCCAGTACTTC. It is translated as CASSQMGRETQYF. The chain carries TRBV4-1 and TRBJ2-5; D is tentatively TRBD1 or TRBD2 (5 bases each). The V and J ends lost 3 bases and 5 bases respectively, with 10 bases between them. CDR3 length: 13 amino acids. Germline CDR1 reads MGHRA; CDR2 reads YSYEKL.